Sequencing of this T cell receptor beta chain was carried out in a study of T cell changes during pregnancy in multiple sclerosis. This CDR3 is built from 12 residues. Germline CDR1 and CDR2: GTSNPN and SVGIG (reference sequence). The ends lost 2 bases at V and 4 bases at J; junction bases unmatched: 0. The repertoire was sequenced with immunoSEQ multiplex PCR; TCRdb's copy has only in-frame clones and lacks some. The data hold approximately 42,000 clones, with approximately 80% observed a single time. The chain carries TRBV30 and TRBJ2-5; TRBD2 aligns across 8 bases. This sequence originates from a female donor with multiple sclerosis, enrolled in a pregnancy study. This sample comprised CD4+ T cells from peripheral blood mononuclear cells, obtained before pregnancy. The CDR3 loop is CAWSTSGETQYF. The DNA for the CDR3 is TGTGCCTGGAGTACTAGCGGAGAGACCCAGTACTTC. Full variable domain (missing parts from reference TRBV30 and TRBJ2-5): SQTIHQWPATLVQPVGSPLSLECTVEGTSNPNLYWYRQAAGRGLQLLFYSVGIGQISSEVPQNLSASRPQDRQFILSSKKLLLSDSGFYLCAWSTSGETQYFGPGTRLLVL.